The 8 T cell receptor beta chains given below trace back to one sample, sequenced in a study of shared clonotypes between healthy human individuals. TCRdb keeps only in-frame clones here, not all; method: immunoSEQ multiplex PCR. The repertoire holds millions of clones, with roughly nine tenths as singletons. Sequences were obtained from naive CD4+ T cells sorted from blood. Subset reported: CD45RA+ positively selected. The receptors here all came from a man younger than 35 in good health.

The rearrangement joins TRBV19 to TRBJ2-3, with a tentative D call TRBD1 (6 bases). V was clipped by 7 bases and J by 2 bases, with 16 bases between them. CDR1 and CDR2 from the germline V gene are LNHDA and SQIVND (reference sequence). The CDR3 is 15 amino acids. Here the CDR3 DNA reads TGTGCCAGTACCGACAAGGGGGATAACACAGATACGCAGTATTTT. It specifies CASTDKGDNTDTQYF. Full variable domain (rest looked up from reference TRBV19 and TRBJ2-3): DGGITQSPKYLFRKEGQNVTLSCEQNLNHDAMYWYRQDPGQGLRLIYYSQIVNDFQKGDIAEGYSVSREKKESFPLTVTSAQKNPTAFYLCASTDKGDNTDTQYFGPGTRLTVL.

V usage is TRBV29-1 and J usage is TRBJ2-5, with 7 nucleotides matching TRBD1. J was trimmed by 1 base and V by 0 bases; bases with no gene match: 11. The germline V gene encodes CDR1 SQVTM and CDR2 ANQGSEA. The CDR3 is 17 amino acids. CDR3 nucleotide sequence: TGCAGCGTTGAAGATCCGGACAGGCTCATTCCCCAAGAGACCCAGTACTTC. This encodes CSVEDPDRLIPQETQYF. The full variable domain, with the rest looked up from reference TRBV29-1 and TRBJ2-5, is SAVISQKPSRDICQRGTSLTIQCQVDSQVTMMFWYRQQPGQSLTLIATANQGSEATYESGFVIDKFPISRPNLTFSTLTVSNMSPEDSSIYLCSVEDPDRLIPQETQYFGPGTRLLVL.

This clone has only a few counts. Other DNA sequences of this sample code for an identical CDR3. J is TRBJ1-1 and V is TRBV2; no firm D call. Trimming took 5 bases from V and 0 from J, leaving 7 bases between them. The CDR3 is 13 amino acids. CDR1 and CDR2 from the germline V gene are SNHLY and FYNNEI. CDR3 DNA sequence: TGTGCCAGCAGTACAGACATGAACACTGAAGCTTTCTTT. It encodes CASSTDMNTEAFF.

The CDR3 reads CASTRTVPEGYTF. The DNA for the CDR3 is TGTGCCAGCACCCGGACGGTCCCGGAAGGCTACACCTTC. This chain uses TRBV6-1 with TRBJ1-2; no firm D call. This CDR3 is built from 13 residues. V lost 7 bases and J lost 8, with 17 bases in between. The germline CDR1 and CDR2 sequences are MNHNS and SASEGT.

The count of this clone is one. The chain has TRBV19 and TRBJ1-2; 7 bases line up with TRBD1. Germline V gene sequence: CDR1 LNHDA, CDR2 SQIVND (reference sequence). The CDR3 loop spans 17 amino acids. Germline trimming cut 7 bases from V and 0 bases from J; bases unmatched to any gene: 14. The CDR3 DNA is TGTGCCAGTACCCCGGATAGGGGGCGGAACGCTAACTATGGCTACACCTTC. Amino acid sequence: CASTPDRGRNANYGYTF.

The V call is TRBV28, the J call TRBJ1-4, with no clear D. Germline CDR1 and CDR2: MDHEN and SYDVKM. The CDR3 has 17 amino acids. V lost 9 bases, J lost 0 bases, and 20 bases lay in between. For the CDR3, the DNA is TGTGCCAGTCACCGTATCCAAAAACTCGCAACTAATGAAAAACTGTTTTTT. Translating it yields CASHRIQKLATNEKLFF.

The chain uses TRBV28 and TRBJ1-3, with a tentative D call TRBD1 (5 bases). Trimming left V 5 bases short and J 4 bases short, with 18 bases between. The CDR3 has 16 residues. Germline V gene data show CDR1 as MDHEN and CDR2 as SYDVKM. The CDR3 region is CASSPMLGGSGNTIYF. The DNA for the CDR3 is TGTGCCAGCAGTCCAATGCTGGGGGGTAGCGGAAACACCATATATTTT. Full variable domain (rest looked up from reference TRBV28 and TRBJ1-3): DVKVTQSSRYLVKRTGEKVFLECVQDMDHENMFWYRQDPGLGLRLIYFSYDVKMKEKGDIPEGYSVSREKKERFSLILESASTNQTSMYLCASSPMLGGSGNTIYFGEGSWLTVV.

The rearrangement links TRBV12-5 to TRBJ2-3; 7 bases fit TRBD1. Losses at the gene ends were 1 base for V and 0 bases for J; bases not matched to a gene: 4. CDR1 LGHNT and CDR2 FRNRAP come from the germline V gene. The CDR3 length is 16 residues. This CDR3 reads CASGLGTGPSTDTQYF. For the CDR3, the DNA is TGTGCTAGTGGTTTGGGGACAGGCCCTAGCACAGATACGCAGTATTTT.